The clone carrying this T cell receptor (beta chain) was seen a few times. Amplification by 5'RACE using constant-segment primers produced TCR alpha and TCR beta cDNA libraries that carried sample barcodes and UMIs. TCRdb reprocessed the 5' RACE reads with MiXCR, giving one entry per CDR3 protein. This repertoire shows 350,000 to 450,000 distinct CDR3 sequences, roughly a quarter found once; its top ten account for 8.5% to 10%. This entry is derived from a study of T-cell memory formation after mild COVID-19. This TCR was recovered from an adult woman who had mild COVID-19 (a few samples of this study predate the infection). Cell type and time point are not known. Sample: PBMCs or a T cell subset sorted from them (not recorded which).

The CDR3 region has the DNA TGCGCCAGCAGCACCGGGACGGCCCCTATGAACACTGAAGCTTTCTTT. Its protein is CASSTGTAPMNTEAFF. This chain uses TRBV5-1 with TRBJ1-1, with D possibly TRBD1 on 5 matching bases. V was clipped by 4 bases and J by 0 bases, with 16 bases between them. CDR3 length: 16 residues. Germline V lookup: CDR1 SGHRS, CDR2 YFSETQ.